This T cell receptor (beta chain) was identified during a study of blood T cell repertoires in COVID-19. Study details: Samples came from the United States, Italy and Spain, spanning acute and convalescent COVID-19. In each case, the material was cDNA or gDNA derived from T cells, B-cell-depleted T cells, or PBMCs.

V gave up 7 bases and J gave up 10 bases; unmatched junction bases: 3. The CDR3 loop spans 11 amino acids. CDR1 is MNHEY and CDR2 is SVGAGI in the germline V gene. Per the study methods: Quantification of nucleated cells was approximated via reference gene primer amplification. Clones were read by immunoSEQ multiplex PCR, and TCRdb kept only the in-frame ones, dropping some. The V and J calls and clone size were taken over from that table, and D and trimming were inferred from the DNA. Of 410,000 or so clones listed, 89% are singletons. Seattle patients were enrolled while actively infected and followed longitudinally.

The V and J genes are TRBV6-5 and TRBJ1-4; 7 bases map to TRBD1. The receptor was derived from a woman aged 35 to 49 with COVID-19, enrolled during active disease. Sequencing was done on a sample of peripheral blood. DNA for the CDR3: TGTGCCAGCACGCCAGGGGGAAAACTGTTTTTT. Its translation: CASTPGGKLFF.